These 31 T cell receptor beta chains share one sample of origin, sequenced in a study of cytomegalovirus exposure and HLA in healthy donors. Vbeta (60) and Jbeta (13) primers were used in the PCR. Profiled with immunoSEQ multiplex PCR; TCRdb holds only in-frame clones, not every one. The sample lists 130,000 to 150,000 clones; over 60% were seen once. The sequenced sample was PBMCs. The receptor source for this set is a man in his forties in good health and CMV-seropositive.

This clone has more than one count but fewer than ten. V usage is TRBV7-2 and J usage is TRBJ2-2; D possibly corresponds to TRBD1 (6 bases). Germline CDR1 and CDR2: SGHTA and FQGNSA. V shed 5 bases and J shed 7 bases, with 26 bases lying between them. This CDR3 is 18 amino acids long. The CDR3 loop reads CASSLWGPLGAKVGELFF. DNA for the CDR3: TGTGCCAGCAGCCTATGGGGCCCCCTGGGGGCCAAGGTCGGGGAGCTGTTTTTT. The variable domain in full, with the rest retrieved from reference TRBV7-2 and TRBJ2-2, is GAGVSQSPSNKVTEKGKDVELRCDPISGHTALYWYRQSLGQGLEFLIYFQGNSAPDKSGLPSDRFSAERTGGSVSTLTIQRTQQEDSAVYLCASSLWGPLGAKVGELFFGEGSRLTVL.

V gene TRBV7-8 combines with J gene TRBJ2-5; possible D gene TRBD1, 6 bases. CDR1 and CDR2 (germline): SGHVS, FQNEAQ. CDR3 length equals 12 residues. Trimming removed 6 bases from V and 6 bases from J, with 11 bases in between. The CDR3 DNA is TGTGCCAGCAGTTCCGGGACAAAGACCCAGTACTTC. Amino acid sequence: CASSSGTKTQYF. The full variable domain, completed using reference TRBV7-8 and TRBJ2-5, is GAGVSQSPRYKVAKRGQDVALRCDPISGHVSLFWYQQALGQGPEFLTYFQNEAQLDKSGLPSDRFFAERPEGSVSTLKIQRTQQEDSAVYLCASSSGTKTQYFGPGTRLLVL.

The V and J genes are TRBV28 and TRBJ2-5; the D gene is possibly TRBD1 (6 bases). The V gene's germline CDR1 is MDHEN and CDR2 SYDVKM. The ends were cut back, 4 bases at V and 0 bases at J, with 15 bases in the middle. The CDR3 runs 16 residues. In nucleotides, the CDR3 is TGTGCCAGCAGTTCACCCCGGACAGCCTACCAAGAGACCCAGTACTTC. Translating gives CASSSPRTAYQETQYF.

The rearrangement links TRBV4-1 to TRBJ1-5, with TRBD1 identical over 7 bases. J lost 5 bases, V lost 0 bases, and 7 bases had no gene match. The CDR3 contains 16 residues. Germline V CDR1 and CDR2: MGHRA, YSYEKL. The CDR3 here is CASSQDGQGVDQPQHF. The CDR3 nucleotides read TGCGCCAGCAGCCAAGACGGGCAGGGGGTGGATCAGCCCCAGCATTTT.

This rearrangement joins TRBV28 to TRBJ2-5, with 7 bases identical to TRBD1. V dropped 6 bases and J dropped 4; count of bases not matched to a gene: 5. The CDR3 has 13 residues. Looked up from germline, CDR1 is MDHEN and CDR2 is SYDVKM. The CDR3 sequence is CASRKGGGETQYF. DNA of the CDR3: TGTGCCAGCAGAAAAGGGGGCGGAGAGACCCAGTACTTC.

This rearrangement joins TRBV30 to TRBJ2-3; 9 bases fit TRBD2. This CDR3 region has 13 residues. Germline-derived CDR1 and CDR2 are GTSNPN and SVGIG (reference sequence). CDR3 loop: CAWGAGGPDTQYF. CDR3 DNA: TGTGCTTGGGGGGCGGGAGGGCCAGATACGCAGTATTTT.

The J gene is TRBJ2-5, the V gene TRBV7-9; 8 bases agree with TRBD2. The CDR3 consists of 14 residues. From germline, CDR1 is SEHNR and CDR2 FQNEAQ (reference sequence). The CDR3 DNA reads TGTTCCTCCGGGGGGGAGGCGTCGCGGGAGACCCAGTACTTC. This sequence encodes CSSGGEASRETQYF.

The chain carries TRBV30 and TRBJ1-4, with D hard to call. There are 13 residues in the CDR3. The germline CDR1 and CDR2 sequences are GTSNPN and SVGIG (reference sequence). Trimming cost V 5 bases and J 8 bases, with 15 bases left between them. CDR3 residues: CAWAGRAGEKLFF. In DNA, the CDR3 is TGTGCCTGGGCGGGGAGGGCTGGGGAAAAACTGTTTTTT.

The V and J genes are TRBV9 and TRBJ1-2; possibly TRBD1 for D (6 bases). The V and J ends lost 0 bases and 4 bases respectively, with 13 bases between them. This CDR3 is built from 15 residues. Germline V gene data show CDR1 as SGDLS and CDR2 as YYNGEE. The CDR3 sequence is CASSVAGVQGYGYTF. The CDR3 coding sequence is TGTGCCAGCAGCGTAGCTGGGGTACAGGGCTATGGCTACACCTTC.

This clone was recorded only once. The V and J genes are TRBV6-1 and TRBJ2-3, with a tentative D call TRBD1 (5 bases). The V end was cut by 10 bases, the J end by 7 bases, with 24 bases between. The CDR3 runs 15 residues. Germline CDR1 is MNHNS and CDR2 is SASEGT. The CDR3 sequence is CATKDLVAGLYTQYF. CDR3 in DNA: TGTGCCACCAAGGACCTGGTGGCAGGGCTATATACGCAGTATTTT.

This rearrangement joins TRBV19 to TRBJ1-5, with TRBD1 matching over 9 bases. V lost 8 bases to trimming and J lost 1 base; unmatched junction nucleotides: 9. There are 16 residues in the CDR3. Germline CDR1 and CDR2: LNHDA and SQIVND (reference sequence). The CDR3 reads CASSPGQGWSNQPQHF. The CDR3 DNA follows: TGTGCCAGTTCTCCGGGACAGGGTTGGAGCAATCAGCCCCAGCATTTT.

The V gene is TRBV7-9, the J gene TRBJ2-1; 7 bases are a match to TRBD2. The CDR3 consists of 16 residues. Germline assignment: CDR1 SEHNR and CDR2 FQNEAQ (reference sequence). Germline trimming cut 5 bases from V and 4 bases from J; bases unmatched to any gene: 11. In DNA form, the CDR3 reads TGTGCCAGCAGCCCATCTGGAGGCGGGAGTTACAATGAGCAGTTCTTC. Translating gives CASSPSGGGSYNEQFF.

In DNA, the CDR3 is TGCAGCGTTGATTTGGGGACAAGATTCCTCTTTACTGAAGCTTTCTTT. Protein sequence: CSVDLGTRFLFTEAFF. The gene calls are TRBV29-1 and TRBJ1-1; tentatively, D is TRBD1 (6 bases). From germline, CDR1 is SQVTM and CDR2 ANQGSEA. V lost 3 bases to trimming and J lost 5 bases, with 22 bases between them. This CDR3 has 16 amino acids.

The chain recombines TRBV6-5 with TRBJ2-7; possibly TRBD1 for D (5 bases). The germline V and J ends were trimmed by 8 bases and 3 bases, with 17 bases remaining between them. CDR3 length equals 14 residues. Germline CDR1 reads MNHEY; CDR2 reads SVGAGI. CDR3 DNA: TGTGCCAGCGCCGACAGACCAACCCACTACGAGCAGTACTTC. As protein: CASADRPTHYEQYF.

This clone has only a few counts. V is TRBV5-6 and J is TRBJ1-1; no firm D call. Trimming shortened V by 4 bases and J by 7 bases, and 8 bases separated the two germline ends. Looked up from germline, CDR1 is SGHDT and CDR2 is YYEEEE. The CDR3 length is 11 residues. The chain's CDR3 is CASSNMVEAFF. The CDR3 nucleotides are TGTGCCAGCAGCAACATGGTTGAAGCTTTCTTT.

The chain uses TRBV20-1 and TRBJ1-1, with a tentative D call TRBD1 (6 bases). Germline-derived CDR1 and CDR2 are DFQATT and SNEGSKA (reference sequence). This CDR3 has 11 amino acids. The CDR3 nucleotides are TGCAGGAATACGAGGGGGACTGAAGCTTTCTTT. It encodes CRNTRGTEAFF.

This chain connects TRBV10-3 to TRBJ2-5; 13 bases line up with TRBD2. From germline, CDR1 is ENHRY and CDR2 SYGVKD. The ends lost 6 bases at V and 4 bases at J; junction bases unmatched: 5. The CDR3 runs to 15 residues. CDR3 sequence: CAISPGLAGAETQYF. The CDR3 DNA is TGTGCCATCAGCCCTGGACTAGCGGGAGCAGAGACCCAGTACTTC.

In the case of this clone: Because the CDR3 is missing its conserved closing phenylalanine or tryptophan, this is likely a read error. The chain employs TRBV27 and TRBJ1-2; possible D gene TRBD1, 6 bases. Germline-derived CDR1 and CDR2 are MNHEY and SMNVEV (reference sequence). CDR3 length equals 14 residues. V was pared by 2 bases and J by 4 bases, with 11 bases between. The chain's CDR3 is CASSLRGFPYGYTS. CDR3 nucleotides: TGTGCCAGCAGTTTAAGGGGGTTCCCCTATGGCTACACCTCC.

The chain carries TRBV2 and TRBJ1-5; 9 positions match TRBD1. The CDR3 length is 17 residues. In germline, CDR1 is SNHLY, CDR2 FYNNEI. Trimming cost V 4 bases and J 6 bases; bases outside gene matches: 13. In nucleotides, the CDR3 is TGTGCCAGCAGTGTCCATGGGACAGGGTCTAAAGGTCAGCCCCAGCATTTT. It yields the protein CASSVHGTGSKGQPQHF.

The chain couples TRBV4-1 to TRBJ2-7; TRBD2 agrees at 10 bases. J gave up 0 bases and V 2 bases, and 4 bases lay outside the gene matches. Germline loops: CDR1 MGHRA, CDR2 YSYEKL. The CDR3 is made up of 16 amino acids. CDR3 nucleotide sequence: TGCGCCAGCAGCCAAATACCTAGCGGGAGCTCCTACGAGCAGTACTTC. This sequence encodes CASSQIPSGSSYEQYF.

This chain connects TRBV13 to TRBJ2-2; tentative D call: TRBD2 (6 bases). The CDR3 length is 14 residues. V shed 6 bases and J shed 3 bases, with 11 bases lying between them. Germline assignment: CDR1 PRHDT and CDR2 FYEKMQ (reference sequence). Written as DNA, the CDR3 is TGTGCCAGCAGAGGAGGGACGGACACCGGGGAGCTGTTTTTT. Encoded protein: CASRGGTDTGELFF.

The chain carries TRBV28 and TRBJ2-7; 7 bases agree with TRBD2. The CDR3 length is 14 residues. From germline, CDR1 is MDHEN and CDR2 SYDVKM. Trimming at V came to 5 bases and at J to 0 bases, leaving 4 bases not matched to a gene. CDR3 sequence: CASSLGGSSYEQYF. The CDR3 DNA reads TGTGCCAGCAGTCTTGGCGGGAGCTCCTACGAGCAGTACTTC.

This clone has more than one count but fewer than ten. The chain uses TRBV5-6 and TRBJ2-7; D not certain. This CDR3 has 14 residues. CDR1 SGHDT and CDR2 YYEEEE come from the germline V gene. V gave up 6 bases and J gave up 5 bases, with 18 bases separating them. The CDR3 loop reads CASISWANENEQYF. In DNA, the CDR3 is TGTGCCAGCATTTCGTGGGCAAACGAAAACGAGCAGTACTTC. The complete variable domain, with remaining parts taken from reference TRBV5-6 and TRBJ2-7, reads DAGVTQSPTHLIKTRGQQVTLRCSPKSGHDTVSWYQQALGQGPQFIFQYYEEEERQRGNFPDRFSGHQFPNYSSELNVNALLLGDSALYLCASISWANENEQYFGPGTRLTVT.

For the CDR3, the DNA is TGTGCCAGCAGCCAAGAAAGGCGGACTAGCGGGAGCACCTACAATGAGCAGTTCTTC. Its protein is CASSQERRTSGSTYNEQFF. The gene calls are TRBV14 and TRBJ2-1; 13 nucleotides align to TRBD2. Germline loops: CDR1 SGHDN, CDR2 FVKESK. The CDR3 contains 19 residues. The V gene end was trimmed by 0 bases and the J gene end by 2 bases; junction bases not matched to a gene: 7.

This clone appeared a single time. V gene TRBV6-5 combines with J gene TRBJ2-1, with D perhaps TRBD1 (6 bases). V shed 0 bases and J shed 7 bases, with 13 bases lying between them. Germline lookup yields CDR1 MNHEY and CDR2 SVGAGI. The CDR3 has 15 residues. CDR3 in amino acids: CASSYSGGSRNEQFF. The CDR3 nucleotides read TGTGCCAGCAGTTACTCAGGGGGATCCCGTAATGAGCAGTTCTTC.

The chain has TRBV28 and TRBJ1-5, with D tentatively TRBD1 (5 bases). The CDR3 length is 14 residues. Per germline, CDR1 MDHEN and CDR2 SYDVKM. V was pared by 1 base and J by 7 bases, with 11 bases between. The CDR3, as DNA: TGTGCCAGCAGTTTATTATCAGGGAGGCAGCCCCAGCATTTT. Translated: CASSLLSGRQPQHF.

The CDR3 DNA reads as TGTGCCAGCAGCTTGTCTACAGGGGGAGGCAGTCAGCCCCAGCATTTT. As protein: CASSLSTGGGSQPQHF. The chain has TRBV5-7 and TRBJ1-5, with 8 positions matching TRBD1. TRBV5-7 is assigned to the ORF class and has an uncertain function. The CDR3 is made up of 16 amino acids. V shed 1 base, J shed 6 bases, and the junction held 9 bases outside the gene matches.

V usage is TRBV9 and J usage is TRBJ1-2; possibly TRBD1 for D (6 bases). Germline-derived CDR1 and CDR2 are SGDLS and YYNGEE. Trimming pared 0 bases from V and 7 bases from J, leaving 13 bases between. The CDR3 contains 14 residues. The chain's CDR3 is CASSVGTGSGGYTF. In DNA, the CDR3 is TGTGCCAGCAGCGTAGGAACAGGGAGTGGTGGCTACACCTTC.

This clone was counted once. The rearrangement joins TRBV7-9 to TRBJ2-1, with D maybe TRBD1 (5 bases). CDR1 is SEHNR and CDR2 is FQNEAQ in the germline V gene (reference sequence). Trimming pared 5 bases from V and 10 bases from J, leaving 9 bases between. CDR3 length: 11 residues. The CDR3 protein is CASSPGREQFF. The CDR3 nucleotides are TGTGCCAGCAGCCCAGGGCGGGAGCAGTTCTTC.

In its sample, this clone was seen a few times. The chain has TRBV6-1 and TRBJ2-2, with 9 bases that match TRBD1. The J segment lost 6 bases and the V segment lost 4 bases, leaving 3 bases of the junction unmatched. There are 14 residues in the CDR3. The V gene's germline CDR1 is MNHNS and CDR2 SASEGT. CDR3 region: CASSAGTGPGELFF. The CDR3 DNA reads TGTGCCAGCAGTGCCGGGACAGGGCCCGGGGAGCTGTTTTTT.

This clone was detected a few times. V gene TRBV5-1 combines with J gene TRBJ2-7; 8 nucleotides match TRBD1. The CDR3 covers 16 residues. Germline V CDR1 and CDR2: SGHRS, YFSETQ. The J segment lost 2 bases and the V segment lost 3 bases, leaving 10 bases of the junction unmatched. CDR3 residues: CASSSALGTGAYEQYF. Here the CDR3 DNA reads TGCGCCAGCAGCTCCGCACTCGGGACAGGAGCCTACGAGCAGTACTTC.